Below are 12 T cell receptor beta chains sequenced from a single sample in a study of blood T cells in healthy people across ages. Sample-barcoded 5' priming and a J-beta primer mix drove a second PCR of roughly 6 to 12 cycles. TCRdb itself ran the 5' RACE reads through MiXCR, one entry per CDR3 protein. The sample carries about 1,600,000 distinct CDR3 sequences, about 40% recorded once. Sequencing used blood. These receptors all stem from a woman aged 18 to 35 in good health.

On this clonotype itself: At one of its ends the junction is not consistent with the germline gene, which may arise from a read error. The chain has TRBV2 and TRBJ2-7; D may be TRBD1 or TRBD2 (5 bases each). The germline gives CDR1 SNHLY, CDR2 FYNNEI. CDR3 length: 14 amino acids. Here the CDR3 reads CTSRTGTNYYEQYF. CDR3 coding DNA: TGTACCAGCAGAACCGGGACGAACTACTACGAGCAGTACTTC.

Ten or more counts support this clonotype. In nucleotides, the CDR3 is TGTGCCATCAGTGGGTCCGGGACTGGCACAGATACGCAGTATTTT. Translating gives CAISGSGTGTDTQYF. V is TRBV10-3 and J is TRBJ2-3, with D perhaps matching TRBD2 (6 bases). Germline CDR1 is ENHRY and CDR2 is SYGVKD. Trimming removed 4 bases from V and 1 base from J, with 12 bases in between. This CDR3 comprises 15 residues.

In DNA form, the CDR3 reads TGCAGCGTTGCTCGTACGAACACCGGGGAGCTGTTTTTT. Protein sequence: CSVARTNTGELFF. The chain recombines TRBV29-1 with TRBJ2-2; no definite D call. CDR3 length equals 13 residues. Germline V gene data show CDR1 as SQVTM and CDR2 as ANQGSEA. Trimming took 4 bases from V and 0 from J, leaving 6 bases between them.

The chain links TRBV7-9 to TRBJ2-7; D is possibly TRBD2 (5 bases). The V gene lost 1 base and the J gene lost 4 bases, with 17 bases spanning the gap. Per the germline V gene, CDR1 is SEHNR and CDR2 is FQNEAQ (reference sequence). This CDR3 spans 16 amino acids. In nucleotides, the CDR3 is TGTGCCAGCAGCTTAGTTTCTCGGCTAGCCGGATACGAGCAGTACTTC. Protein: CASSLVSRLAGYEQYF. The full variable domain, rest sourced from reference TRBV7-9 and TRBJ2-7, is DTGVSQNPRHKITKRGQNVTFRCDPISEHNRLYWYRQTLGQGPEFLTYFQNEAQLEKSRLLSDRFSAERPKGSFSTLEIQRTEQGDSAMYLCASSLVSRLAGYEQYFGPGTRLTVT.

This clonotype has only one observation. The CDR3 region has the DNA TGTGCCGGGCACGGTCAAAATGAGCAGTTCTTC. Translating it yields CAGHGQNEQFF. This chain joins TRBV9 and TRBJ2-1; D gene uncertain. The V gene lost 10 bases and the J gene lost 7 bases, with 12 bases spanning the gap. CDR1 and CDR2 (germline): SGDLS, YYNGEE. The CDR3 has 11 residues.

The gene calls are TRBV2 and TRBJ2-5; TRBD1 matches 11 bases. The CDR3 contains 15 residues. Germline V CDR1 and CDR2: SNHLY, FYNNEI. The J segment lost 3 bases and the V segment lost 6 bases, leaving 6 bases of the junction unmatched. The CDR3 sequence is CASSADRGREETQYF. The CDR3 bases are TGTGCCAGCAGCGCGGACAGGGGGCGAGAAGAGACCCAGTACTTC.

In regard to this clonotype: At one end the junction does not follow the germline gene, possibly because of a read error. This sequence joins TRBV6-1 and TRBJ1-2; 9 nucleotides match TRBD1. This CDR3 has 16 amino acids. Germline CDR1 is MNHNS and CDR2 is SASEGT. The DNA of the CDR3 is TGTGCCCGCAGTGAAGCGGGACAGGGAGGGGATTATGGCTACACCTTC. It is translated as CARSEAGQGGDYGYTF.

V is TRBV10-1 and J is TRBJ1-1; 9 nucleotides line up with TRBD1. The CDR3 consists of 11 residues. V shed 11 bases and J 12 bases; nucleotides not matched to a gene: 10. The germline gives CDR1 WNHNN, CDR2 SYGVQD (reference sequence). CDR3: CAGPGQGLSFF. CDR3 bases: TGCGCCGGACCGGGACAGGGATTGTCTTTCTTT.

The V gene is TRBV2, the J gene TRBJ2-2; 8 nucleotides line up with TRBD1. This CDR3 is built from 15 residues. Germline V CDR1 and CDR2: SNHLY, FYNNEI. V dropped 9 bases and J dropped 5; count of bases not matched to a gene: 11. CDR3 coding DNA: TGTGCCAGTTGGGAGCAGGGGGCTTTTACCGGGGAGCTGTTTTTT. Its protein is CASWEQGAFTGELFF.

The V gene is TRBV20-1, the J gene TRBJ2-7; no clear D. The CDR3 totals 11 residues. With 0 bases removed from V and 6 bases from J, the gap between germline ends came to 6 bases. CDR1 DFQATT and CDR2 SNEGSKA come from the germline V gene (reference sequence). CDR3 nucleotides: TGCAGTGCTAGAGATAAGAGCGAGCAGTACTTC. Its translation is CSARDKSEQYF.

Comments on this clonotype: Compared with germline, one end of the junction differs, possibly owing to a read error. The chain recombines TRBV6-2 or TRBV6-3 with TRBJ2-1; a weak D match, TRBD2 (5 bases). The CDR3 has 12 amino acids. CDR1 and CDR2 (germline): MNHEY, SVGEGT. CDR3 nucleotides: TGTTCCAGCAGAAACGACGGGGTTGAGCAGTTCTTC. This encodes CSSRNDGVEQFF.

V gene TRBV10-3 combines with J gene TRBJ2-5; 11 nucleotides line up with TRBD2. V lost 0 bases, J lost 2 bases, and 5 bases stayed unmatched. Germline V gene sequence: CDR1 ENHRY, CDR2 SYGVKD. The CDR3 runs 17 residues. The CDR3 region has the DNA TGTGCCATCAGTGAGTCCGAGGGACTAGCGGTACAAGAGACCCAGTACTTC. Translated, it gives CAISESEGLAVQETQYF.